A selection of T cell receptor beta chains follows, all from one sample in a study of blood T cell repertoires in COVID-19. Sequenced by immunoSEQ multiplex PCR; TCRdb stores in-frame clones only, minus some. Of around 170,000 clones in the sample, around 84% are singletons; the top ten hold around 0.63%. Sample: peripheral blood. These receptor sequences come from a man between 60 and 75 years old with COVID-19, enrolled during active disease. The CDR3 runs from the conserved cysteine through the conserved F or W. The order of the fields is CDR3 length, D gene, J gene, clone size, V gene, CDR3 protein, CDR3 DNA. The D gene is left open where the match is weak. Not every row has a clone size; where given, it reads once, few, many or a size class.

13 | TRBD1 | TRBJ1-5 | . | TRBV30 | CAGTGLANQPQHF | TGTGCCGGGACAGGGTTGGCCAATCAGCCCCAGCATTTT
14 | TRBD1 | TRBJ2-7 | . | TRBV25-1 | CASSSQGASGEQYF | TGTGCCAGCAGTTCTCAGGGGGCCTCGGGCGAGCAGTACTTC
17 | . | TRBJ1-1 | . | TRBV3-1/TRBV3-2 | CASSQRQANRGNTEAFF | TGTGCCAGCAGCCAGAGACAGGCTAATCGGGGGAACACTGAAGCTTTCTTT
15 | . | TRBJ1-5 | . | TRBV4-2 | CASSQGGGSNQPQHF | TGTGCCAGCAGCCAAGGGGGAGGAAGCAATCAGCCCCAGCATTTT
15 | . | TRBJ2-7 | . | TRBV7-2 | CASSSPTGNTYEQYF | TGTGCCAGCAGCTCACCGACGGGAAATACCTACGAGCAGTACTTC
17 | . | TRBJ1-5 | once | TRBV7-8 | CASSLASGGRGNQPQHF | TGTGCCAGCAGCTTAGCCTCGGGGGGCAGGGGCAATCAGCCCCAGCATTTT
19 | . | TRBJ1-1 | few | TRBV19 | CASSMAQSGLRARDTEAFF | TGTGCCAGTAGTATGGCCCAGTCCGGTTTGCGGGCGCGGGACACTGAAGCTTTCTTT
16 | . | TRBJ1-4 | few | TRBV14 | CASSQASQTRIEKLFF | TGTGCCAGCAGCCAAGCTTCCCAGACTAGGATAGAAAAACTGTTTTTT
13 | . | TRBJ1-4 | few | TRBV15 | CATSREGGAKLFF | TGTGCCACCAGCAGAGAGGGAGGGGCAAAACTGTTTTTT
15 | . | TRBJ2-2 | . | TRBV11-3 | CASRPRAGADGELFF | TGTGCCAGCAGGCCCCGTGCGGGGGCGGACGGGGAGCTGTTTTTT
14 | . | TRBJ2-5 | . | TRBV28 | CASSLGGQQETQYF | TGTGCCAGCAGTTTGGGTGGACAGCAAGAGACCCAGTACTTC
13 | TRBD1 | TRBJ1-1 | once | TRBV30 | CAWRATGGTEAFF | TGTGCCTGGAGGGCCACAGGGGGGACTGAAGCTTTCTTT
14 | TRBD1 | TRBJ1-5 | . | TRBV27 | CASSLRQGNQPQHF | TGTGCCAGCAGTTTGAGACAGGGGAATCAGCCCCAGCATTTT
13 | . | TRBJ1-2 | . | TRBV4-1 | CASSHRSDYGYTF | TGCGCCAGCAGCCACAGGTCTGACTATGGCTACACCTTC
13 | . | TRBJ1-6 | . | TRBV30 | CAWAGNHNSPLHF | TGTGCCTGGGCAGGGAATCATAATTCACCCCTCCACTTT
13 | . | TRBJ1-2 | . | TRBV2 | CASISLRGDGYTF | TGTGCCAGCATCTCTCTTCGAGGTGATGGCTACACCTTC
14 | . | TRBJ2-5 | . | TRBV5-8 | CASSLWQGEETQYF | TGTGCCAGCAGCTTGTGGCAGGGTGAGGAGACCCAGTACTTC
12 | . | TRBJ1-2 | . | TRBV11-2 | CASSHRGDGYTF | TGTGCCAGCAGCCATCGCGGGGATGGCTACACCTTC
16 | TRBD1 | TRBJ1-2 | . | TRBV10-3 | CAISERTGTPLGGYTF | TGTGCCATCAGTGAGAGGACAGGAACGCCGTTGGGTGGCTACACCTTC
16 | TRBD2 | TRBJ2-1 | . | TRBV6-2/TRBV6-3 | CASSTSGHTHYNEQFF | TGTGCCAGCAGTACTAGCGGGCACACACACTACAATGAGCAGTTCTTC
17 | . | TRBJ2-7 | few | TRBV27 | CASSPPRRSRGDYEQYF | TGTGCCAGCAGCCCGCCTCGGAGGAGCAGAGGAGATTACGAGCAGTACTTC
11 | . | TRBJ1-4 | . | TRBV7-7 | CAVGSREKLFF | TGTGCAGTGGGCAGCAGAGAAAAACTGTTTTTT
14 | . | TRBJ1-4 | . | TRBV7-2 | CASSPEALNEKLFF | TGTGCCAGCAGCCCCGAAGCCCTTAATGAAAAACTGTTTTTT
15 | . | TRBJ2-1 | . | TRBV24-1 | CATSDFGERRNEQFF | TGTGCCACCAGTGATTTTGGAGAGCGAAGGAATGAGCAGTTCTTC
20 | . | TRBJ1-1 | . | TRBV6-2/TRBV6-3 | CASSPLRWRGRGRSGAEAFF | TGTGCCAGCAGTCCATTGCGGTGGCGGGGGCGCGGGAGGTCGGGCGCTGAAGCTTTCTTT
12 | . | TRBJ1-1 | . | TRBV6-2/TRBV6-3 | CASSYMATEAFF | TGTGCCAGCAGTTACATGGCCACTGAAGCTTTCTTT
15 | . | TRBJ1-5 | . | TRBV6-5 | CASSREGRPDGPQHF | TGTGCCAGCAGTCGGGAGGGCAGACCCGATGGGCCCCAGCATTTT
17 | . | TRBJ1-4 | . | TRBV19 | CASSIKGQGRGNEKLFF | TGTGCCAGTAGTATCAAGGGGCAGGGTAGGGGTAATGAAAAACTGTTTTTT
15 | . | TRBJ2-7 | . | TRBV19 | CASSSPGQANYEQYF | TGTGCCAGTAGTTCCCCGGGACAAGCAAACTACGAGCAGTACTTC
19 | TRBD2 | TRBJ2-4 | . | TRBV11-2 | CASSLDEGTSGRALDIQYF | TGTGCCAGCAGCTTAGACGAAGGGACTAGCGGGAGGGCCCTAGACATTCAGTACTTC
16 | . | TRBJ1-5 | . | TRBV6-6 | CASSGLRVHSNQPQHF | TGTGCCAGCAGCGGCCTCAGGGTACATAGCAATCAGCCCCAGCATTTT
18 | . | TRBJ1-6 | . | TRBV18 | CASSRYHQGGPDNSPLHF | TGTGCCAGCTCACGTTACCACCAGGGCGGACCGGATAATTCACCCCTCCACTTT
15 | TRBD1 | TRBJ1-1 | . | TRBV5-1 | CASSAPDRGGTEAFF | TGCGCCAGCAGCGCACCTGACAGGGGAGGGACTGAAGCTTTCTTT
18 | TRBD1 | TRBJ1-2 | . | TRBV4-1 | CASSQALAVIRQGSGYTF | TGCGCCAGCAGCCAAGCTCTCGCCGTAATAAGACAGGGGAGTGGCTACACCTTC
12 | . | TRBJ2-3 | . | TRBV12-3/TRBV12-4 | CAADFGVDTQYF | TGTGCCGCGGACTTCGGGGTAGATACGCAGTATTTT
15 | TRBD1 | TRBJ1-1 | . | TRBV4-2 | CASSQRGQTNTEAFF | TGTGCCAGCAGCCAGAGGGGACAGACGAACACTGAAGCTTTCTTT
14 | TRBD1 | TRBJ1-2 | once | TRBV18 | CASSPDRGFLGYTF | TGTGCCAGCTCACCCGACAGGGGGTTTCTTGGCTACACCTTC
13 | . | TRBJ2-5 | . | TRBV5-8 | CASSPPVLETQYF | TGTGCCAGCAGCCCACCGGTGTTGGAGACCCAGTACTTC
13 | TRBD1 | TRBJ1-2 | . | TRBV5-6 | CASSPGTVYGYTF | TGTGCCAGCAGCCCGGGGACAGTCTATGGCTACACCTTC
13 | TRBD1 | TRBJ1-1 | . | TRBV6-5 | CASSLNRGRGAFF | TGTGCCAGCAGCCTCAACAGGGGGCGGGGAGCTTTCTTT
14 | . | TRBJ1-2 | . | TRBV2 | CASSSPGQTYGYTF | TGTGCCAGCAGTTCACCGGGACAAACCTATGGCTACACCTTC
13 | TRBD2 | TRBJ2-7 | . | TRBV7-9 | CASSNSGAYEQYF | TGTGCCAGCAGCAACAGCGGGGCCTACGAGCAGTACTTC
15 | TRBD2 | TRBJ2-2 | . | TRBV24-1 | CATSDNSGYTGELFF | TGTGCCACCAGTGATAATAGCGGGTACACCGGGGAGCTGTTTTTT
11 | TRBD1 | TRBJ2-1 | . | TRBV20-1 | CSASTDRGQFF | TGCAGTGCTAGTACCGACAGGGGACAGTTCTTC
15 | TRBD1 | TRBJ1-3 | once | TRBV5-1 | CASSLGQGTGNTIYF | TGCGCCAGCAGCTTGGGACAGGGGACTGGAAACACCATATATTTT
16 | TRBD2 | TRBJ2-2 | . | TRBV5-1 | CASRLTSGGATGELFF | TGCGCCAGCCGACTCACTAGCGGGGGGGCCACCGGGGAGCTGTTTTTT
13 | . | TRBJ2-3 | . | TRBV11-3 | CASSPRGTDTQYF | TGTGCCAGCAGCCCCCGGGGCACAGATACGCAGTATTTT
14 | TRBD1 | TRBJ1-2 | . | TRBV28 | CASLGQGVWYGYTF | TGTGCCAGTTTAGGGCAGGGGGTCTGGTATGGCTACACCTTC